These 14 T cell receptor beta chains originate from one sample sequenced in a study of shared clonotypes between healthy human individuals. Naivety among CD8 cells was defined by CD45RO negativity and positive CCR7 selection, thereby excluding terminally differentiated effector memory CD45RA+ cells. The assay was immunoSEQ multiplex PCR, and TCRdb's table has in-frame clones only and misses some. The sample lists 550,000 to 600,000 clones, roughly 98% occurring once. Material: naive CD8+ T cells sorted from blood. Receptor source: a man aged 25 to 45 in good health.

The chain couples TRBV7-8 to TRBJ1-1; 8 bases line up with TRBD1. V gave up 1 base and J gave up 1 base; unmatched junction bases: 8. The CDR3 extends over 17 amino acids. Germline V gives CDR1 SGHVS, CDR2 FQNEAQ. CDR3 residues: CASSLVDRVSRNTEAFF. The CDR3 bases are TGTGCCAGCAGCTTAGTGGACAGGGTTTCGAGGAACACTGAAGCTTTCTTT.

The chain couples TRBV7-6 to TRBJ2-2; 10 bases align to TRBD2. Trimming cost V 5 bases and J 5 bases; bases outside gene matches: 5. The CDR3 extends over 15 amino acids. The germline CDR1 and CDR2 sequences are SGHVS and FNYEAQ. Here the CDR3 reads CASSPQTSGTGELFF. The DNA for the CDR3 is TGTGCCAGCAGCCCTCAGACTAGCGGGACCGGGGAGCTGTTTTTT.

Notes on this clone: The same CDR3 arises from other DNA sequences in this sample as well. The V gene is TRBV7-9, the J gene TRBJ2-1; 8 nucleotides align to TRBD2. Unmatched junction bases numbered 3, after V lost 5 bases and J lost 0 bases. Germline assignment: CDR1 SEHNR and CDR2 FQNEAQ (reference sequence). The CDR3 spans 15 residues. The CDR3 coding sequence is TGTGCCAGCAGCCCGGGGGGGGGCTCCTACAATGAGCAGTTCTTC. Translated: CASSPGGGSYNEQFF. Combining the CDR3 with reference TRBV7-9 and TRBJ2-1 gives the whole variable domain DTGVSQNPRHKITKRGQNVTFRCDPISEHNRLYWYRQTLGQGPEFLTYFQNEAQLEKSRLLSDRFSAERPKGSFSTLEIQRTEQGDSAMYLCASSPGGGSYNEQFFGPGTRLTVL.

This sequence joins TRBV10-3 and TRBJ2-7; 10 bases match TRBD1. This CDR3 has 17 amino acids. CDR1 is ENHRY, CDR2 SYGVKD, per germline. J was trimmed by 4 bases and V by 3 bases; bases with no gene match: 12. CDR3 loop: CAISDRQGAADAYEQYF. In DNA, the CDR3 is TGTGCCATCAGTGACCGACAGGGGGCCGCTGATGCGTACGAGCAGTACTTC.

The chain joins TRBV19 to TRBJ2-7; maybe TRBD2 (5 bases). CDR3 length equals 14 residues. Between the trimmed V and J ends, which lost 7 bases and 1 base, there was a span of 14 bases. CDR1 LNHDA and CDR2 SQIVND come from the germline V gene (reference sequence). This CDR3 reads CASTPTEASYEQYF. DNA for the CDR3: TGTGCCAGTACCCCAACGGAGGCATCCTACGAGCAGTACTTC.

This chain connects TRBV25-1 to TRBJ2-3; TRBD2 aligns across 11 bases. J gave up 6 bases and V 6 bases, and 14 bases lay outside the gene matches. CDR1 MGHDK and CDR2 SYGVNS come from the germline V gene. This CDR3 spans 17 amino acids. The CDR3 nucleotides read TGTGCCAGCAGGTTCGGGACTAGCGGAGGGGACTGGGATACGCAGTATTTT. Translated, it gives CASRFGTSGGDWDTQYF. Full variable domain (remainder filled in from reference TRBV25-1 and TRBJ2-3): EADIYQTPRYLVIGTGKKITLECSQTMGHDKMYWYQQDPGMELHLIHYSYGVNSTEKGDLSSESTVSRIRTEHFPLTLESARPSHTSQYLCASRFGTSGGDWDTQYFGPGTRLTVL.

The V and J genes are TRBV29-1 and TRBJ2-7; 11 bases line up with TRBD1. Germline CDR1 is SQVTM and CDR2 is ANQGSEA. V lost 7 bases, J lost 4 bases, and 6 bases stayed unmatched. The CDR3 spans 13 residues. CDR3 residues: CSATDRGLYEQYF. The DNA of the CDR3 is TGCAGCGCCACGGACAGGGGGCTGTACGAGCAGTACTTC.

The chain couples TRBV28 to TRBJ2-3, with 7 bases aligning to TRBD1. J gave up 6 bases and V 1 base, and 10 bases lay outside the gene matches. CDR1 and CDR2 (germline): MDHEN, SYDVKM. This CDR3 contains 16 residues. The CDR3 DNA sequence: TGTGCCAGCAGTTTATTGATGTTGAGACAGGGCGATACGCAGTATTTT. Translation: CASSLLMLRQGDTQYF.

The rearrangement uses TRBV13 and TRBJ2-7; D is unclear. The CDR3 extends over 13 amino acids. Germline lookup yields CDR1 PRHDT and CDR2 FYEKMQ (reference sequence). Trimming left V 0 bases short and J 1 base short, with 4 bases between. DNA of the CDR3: TGTGCCAGCAGCTTAGGTATGTCCTACGAGCAGTACTTC. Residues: CASSLGMSYEQYF.

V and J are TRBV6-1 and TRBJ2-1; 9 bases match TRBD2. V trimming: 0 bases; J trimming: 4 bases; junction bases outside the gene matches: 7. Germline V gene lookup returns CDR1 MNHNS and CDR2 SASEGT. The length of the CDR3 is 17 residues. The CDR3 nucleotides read TGTGCCAGCAGTGAAGCGGGCGGGAGGGAGCTGTACAATGAGCAGTTCTTC. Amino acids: CASSEAGGRELYNEQFF.

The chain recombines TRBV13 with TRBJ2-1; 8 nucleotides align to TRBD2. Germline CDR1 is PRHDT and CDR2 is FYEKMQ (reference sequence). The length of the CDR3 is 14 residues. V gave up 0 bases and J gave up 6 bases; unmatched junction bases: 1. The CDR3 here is CASSLGSGSNEQFF. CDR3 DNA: TGTGCCAGCAGCTTAGGCAGCGGGAGCAATGAGCAGTTCTTC.

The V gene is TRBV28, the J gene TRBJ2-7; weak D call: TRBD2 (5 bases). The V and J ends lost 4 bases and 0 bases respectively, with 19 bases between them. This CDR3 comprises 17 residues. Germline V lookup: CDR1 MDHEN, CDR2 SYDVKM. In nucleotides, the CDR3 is TGTGCCAGCAGTTCATCTAGCACAGAACTTAGCTCCTACGAGCAGTACTTC. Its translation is CASSSSSTELSSYEQYF.

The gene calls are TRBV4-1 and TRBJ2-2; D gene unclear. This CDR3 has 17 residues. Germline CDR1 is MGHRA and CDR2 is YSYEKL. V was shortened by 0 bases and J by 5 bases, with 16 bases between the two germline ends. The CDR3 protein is CASSQESLATLTGELFF. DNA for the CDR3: TGCGCCAGCAGCCAAGAGAGTCTGGCAACTCTGACCGGGGAGCTGTTTTTT.

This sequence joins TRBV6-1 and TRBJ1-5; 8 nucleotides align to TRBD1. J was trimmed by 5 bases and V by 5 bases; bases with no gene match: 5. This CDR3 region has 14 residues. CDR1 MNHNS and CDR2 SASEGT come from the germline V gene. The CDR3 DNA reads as TGTGCCAGCAGTTGGACAGGGAAGGATCAGCCCCAGCATTTT. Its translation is CASSWTGKDQPQHF.